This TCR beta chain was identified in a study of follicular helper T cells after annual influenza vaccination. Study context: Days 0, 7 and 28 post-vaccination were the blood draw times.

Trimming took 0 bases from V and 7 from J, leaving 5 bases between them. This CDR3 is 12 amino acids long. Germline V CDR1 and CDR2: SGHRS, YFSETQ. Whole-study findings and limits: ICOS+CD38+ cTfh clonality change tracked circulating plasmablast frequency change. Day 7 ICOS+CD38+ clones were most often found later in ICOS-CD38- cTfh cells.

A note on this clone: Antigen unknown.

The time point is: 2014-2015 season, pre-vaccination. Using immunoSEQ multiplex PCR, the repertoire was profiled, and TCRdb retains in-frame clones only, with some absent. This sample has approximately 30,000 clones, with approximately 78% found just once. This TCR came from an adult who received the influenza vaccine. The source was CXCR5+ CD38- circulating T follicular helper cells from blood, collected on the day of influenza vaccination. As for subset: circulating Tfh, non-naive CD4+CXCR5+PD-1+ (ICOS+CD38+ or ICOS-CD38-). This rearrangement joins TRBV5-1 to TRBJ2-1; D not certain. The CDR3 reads CASSLDGNEQFF. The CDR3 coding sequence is TGCGCCAGCAGCTTGGACGGGAATGAGCAGTTCTTC. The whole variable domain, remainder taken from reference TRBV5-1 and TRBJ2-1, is KAGVTQTPRYLIKTRGQQVTLSCSPISGHRSVSWYQQTPGQGLQFLFEYFSETQRNKGNFPGRFSGRQFSNSRSEMNVSTLELGDSALYLCASSLDGNEQFFGPGTRLTVL.